This passage covers 2 T cell receptor beta chains from one sample sequenced in a study of cytomegalovirus exposure and HLA in healthy donors. Only in-frame clones appear in the TCRdb table, and some are missing; sequencing was by immunoSEQ multiplex PCR. The table shows about 58,000 clones, with roughly nine tenths occurring only once. Sequencing was carried out using PBMCs. Receptors were obtained from a man between 18 and 29 years old in good health and CMV-seronegative.

The V and J genes are TRBV6-6 and TRBJ1-3; 7 positions match TRBD1. Per the germline V gene, CDR1 is MNHNY and CDR2 is SVGAGI (reference sequence). The CDR3 is 14 amino acids. Germline trimming cut 7 bases from V and 8 bases from J; bases unmatched to any gene: 11. The CDR3 bases are TGTGCCAGCACTGTGGGACAGCCATGGGACACCATATATTTT. This sequence encodes CASTVGQPWDTIYF.

The CDR3: CASSQGLAGPGTDTQYF. Written as DNA, the CDR3 is TGCGCCAGCAGCCAGGGACTAGCGGGGCCAGGCACAGATACGCAGTATTTT. The chain is built from TRBV4-3 and TRBJ2-3, with TRBD2 identical over 13 bases. The germline CDR1 and CDR2 sequences are LGHNA and YSLEER. This CDR3 is built from 17 residues. With 3 bases clipped from V and 1 base from J, the junction kept 4 bases outside the gene matches.